This T cell receptor (beta chain) appears in the sequencing data of a study of CD8 T cells in ankylosing spondylitis. Study-wide results and limits: A motif in TCR beta, a set of eight highly homologous variants, appeared characteristic of ankylosing spondylitis blood.

CDR1 is MNHNS, CDR2 SASEGT, per germline. This CDR3 comprises 15 residues. V shed 7 bases, J shed 4 bases, and the junction held 5 bases outside the gene matches. TCRdb reanalysed the 5' RACE reads using MiXCR and keeps one entry per CDR3 protein. The repertoire has roughly 240,000 distinct CDR3 sequences, under 35% of them found once; the top ten carry around 4.2%. Comments on this clonotype: Antigen specificity is unknown.

This sequence originates from a male donor with ankylosing spondylitis or in good health (not recorded which). The chain is built from TRBV6-1 and TRBJ1-6, with 9 bases matching TRBD1. What was sequenced was blood, either unsorted or a sorted T cell fraction (not recorded which). CDR3 region: CASNRQGVYNSPLHF. CDR3 coding DNA: TGTGCCAGCAATAGACAGGGGGTTTATAATTCACCCCTCCACTTT.